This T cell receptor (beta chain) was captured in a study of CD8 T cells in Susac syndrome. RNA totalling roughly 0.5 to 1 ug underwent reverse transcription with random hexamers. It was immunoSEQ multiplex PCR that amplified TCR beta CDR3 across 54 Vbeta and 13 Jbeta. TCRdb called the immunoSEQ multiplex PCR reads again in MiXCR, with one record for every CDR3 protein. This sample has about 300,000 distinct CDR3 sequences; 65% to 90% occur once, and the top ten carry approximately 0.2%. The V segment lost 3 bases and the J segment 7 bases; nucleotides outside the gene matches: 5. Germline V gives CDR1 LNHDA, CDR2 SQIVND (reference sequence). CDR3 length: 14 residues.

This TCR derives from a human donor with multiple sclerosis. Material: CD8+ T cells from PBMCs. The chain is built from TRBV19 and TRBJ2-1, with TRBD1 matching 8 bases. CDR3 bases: TGTGCCAGTAGTATTGGTTACAGGGGGAATGAGCAGTTCTTC. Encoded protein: CASSIGYRGNEQFF.